This T cell receptor beta chain stems from a study of blood T cell repertoires in COVID-19. As processed by the authors: How many nucleated cells were present was estimated from reference gene primer amplification. Sequenced by immunoSEQ multiplex PCR; TCRdb stores in-frame clones only, minus some. The DNA gave D and trimming, while V, J and clone size come from that table. The repertoire includes 150,000 to 200,000 clones, roughly 93% of them detected once, and roughly 2.3% sits in the top ten. After removal of 4 bases from V and 0 bases from J, the junction contained 1 base not matched to a gene. Germline CDR1 MNHNY, CDR2 SVGAGI (reference sequence). The CDR3 covers 15 residues. This clone is a singleton in its sample.

The receptor was derived from a man younger than 35 with acute or convalescent COVID-19. The rearrangement uses TRBV6-6 and TRBJ2-1, with 9 bases matching TRBD2. The sequenced material came from peripheral blood. CDR3 nucleotides: TGTGCCAGCAGTTTAGCGGGGGTCTCCTACAATGAGCAGTTCTTC. Its translation is CASSLAGVSYNEQFF.